The 12 T cell receptor beta chains below were found in one sample sequenced in a study of shared clonotypes between healthy human individuals. Only in-frame clones appear in the TCRdb table, and some are missing; sequencing was by immunoSEQ multiplex PCR. The repertoire consists of about 1.1 million clones, with about four fifths occurring once and the leading ten covering 0.5% to 0.6%. The sample was memory CD4+ T cells from PBMCs. The subset denotes: CD45RA-negative fraction. The receptors derive from a man between 18 and 35 years old in good health. Some clones in this sample may be carry-over from other donors' samples.

This clone was detected only a few times. V gene TRBV7-9 combines with J gene TRBJ2-2; D uncertain. Germline V gene sequence: CDR1 SEHNR, CDR2 FQNEAQ (reference sequence). The CDR3 totals 13 residues. Between the trimmed V and J ends, which lost 0 bases and 7 bases, there was a span of 6 bases. The CDR3, as DNA: TGTGCCAGCAGCTTAGCGGGCGGCGGGGAGCTGTTTTTT. This encodes CASSLAGGGELFF.

The chain carries TRBV9 and TRBJ2-5; possible D gene TRBD2, 5 bases. Germline lookup yields CDR1 SGDLS and CDR2 YYNGEE. V lost 0 bases to trimming and J lost 5 bases, with 11 bases between them. This CDR3 spans 14 amino acids. Here the CDR3 DNA reads TGTGCCAGCAGCGTAGCTCCTAGCCGGGAGACCCAGTACTTC. Its protein is CASSVAPSRETQYF.

The V call is TRBV29-1, the J call TRBJ1-2; perhaps TRBD1 as D (5 bases). V was pared by 3 bases and J by 0 bases, with 14 bases between. CDR1 SQVTM and CDR2 ANQGSEA come from the germline V gene. The CDR3 has 15 residues. CDR3 sequence: CSVDYGLGANYGYTF. The CDR3 DNA follows: TGCAGCGTTGATTACGGGTTAGGGGCTAACTATGGCTACACCTTC.

The table lists this clone with a few counts. CDR3: CASSRQENYGYTF. The CDR3 DNA sequence: TGTGCCAGCAGTCGACAAGAGAACTATGGCTACACCTTC. The chain is built from TRBV6-5 and TRBJ1-2; D gene uncertain. The CDR3 totals 13 residues. In germline, CDR1 is MNHEY, CDR2 SVGAGI. V lost 5 bases and J 2 bases, leaving 9 bases between the germline ends.

This clone showed up just a few times. The chain joins TRBV2 to TRBJ2-2; TRBD1 aligns across 7 bases. Germline values: CDR1 SNHLY, CDR2 FYNNEI. This CDR3 has 15 amino acids. Trimming took 2 bases from V and 8 from J; bases not matched to a gene: 8. The CDR3 loop reads CASSETGTVTGELFF. CDR3 nucleotide sequence: TGTGCCAGCAGTGAAACCGGGACAGTAACTGGGGAGCTGTTTTTT.

This clone showed up many times. The CDR3 DNA reads TGTGCCAGCAGCAACCTAGCGGGGGCCTACAATGAGCAGTTCTTC. Translation gives CASSNLAGAYNEQFF. The chain recombines TRBV11-1 with TRBJ2-1; 10 bases align to TRBD2. Germline CDR1 is SGHAT and CDR2 is FQDESV (reference sequence). This CDR3 region has 15 residues. Trimming at V came to 5 bases and at J to 2 bases, leaving 3 bases not matched to a gene.

This chain connects TRBV6-1 to TRBJ1-4; D gene ambiguous. Trimming pared 11 bases from V and 0 bases from J, leaving 16 bases between. CDR1 is MNHNS, CDR2 SASEGT, per germline. The CDR3 runs to 15 residues. This CDR3 reads CAARVTGTTNEKLFF. In nucleotides, the CDR3 is TGTGCCGCCCGAGTGACGGGGACAACTAATGAAAAACTGTTTTTT.

This chain uses TRBV6-5 with TRBJ2-7; D is unresolved. CDR3 length: 12 amino acids. Germline values: CDR1 MNHEY, CDR2 SVGAGI. The ends were cut back, 8 bases at V and 0 bases at J, with 8 bases in the middle. CDR3 nucleotides: TGTGCCAGCGTGGTGTTCTCCTACGAGCAGTACTTC. Protein: CASVVFSYEQYF.

Worth noting for this clone: In the same sample, other DNA sequences code for this CDR3. The V and J genes are TRBV10-3 and TRBJ2-7; D gene unclear. V was pared by 4 bases and J by 0 bases, with 7 bases between. This CDR3 is built from 13 residues. Germline V gene sequence: CDR1 ENHRY, CDR2 SYGVKD. The CDR3 sequence: CAISVGPSYEQYF. The CDR3 bases are TGTGCCATCAGTGTTGGACCCTCCTACGAGCAGTACTTC.

This rearrangement joins TRBV19 to TRBJ1-5, with D unresolved. Germline assignment: CDR1 LNHDA and CDR2 SQIVND (reference sequence). Deletions cut 10 bases from V and 5 bases from J, with 9 bases between. This CDR3 has 11 amino acids. Here the CDR3 DNA reads TGTGCCATTTCCGGGGATCAGCCCCAGCATTTT. It is translated as CAISGDQPQHF.

This clone was picked up a small number of times. The CDR3: CASSPLAGVDTGELFF. The CDR3 DNA sequence: TGTGCCAGCAGCCCCTTAGCGGGAGTTGACACCGGGGAGCTGTTTTTT. The V and J genes are TRBV14 and TRBJ2-2; 9 nucleotides line up with TRBD2. The CDR3 extends over 16 amino acids. Germline CDR1 reads SGHDN; CDR2 reads FVKESK. V trimming: 4 bases; J trimming: 3 bases; junction bases outside the gene matches: 6.

The chain links TRBV5-1 to TRBJ2-3, with D perhaps assigned TRBD1 or TRBD2 (7 bases each). V was shortened by 4 bases and J by 2 bases, with 23 bases between the two germline ends. The CDR3 spans 18 residues. CDR1 SGHRS and CDR2 YFSETQ come from the germline V gene. CDR3 bases: TGCGCCAGCAGCCCCTTCCACCAGGGAGGGGGCTTCACAGATACGCAGTATTTT. It codes for CASSPFHQGGGFTDTQYF.